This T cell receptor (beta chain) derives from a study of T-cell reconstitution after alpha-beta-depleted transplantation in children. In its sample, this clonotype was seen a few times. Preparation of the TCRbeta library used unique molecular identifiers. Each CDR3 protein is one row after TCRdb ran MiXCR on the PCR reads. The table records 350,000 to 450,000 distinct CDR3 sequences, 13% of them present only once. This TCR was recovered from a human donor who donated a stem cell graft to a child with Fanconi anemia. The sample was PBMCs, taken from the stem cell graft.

DNA of the CDR3: TGTGCCAGCAGGGGTCCGAGGACTAGCGGGGGAAAAAGCTCCTACAATGAGCAGTTCTTC. It is translated as CASRGPRTSGGKSSYNEQFF. V is TRBV6-2 or TRBV6-3 and J is TRBJ2-1; TRBD2 aligns across 13 bases. The CDR3 runs 20 residues. CDR1 is MNHEY and CDR2 is SVGEGT in the germline V gene. V shed 6 bases and J 0 bases; nucleotides not matched to a gene: 14.